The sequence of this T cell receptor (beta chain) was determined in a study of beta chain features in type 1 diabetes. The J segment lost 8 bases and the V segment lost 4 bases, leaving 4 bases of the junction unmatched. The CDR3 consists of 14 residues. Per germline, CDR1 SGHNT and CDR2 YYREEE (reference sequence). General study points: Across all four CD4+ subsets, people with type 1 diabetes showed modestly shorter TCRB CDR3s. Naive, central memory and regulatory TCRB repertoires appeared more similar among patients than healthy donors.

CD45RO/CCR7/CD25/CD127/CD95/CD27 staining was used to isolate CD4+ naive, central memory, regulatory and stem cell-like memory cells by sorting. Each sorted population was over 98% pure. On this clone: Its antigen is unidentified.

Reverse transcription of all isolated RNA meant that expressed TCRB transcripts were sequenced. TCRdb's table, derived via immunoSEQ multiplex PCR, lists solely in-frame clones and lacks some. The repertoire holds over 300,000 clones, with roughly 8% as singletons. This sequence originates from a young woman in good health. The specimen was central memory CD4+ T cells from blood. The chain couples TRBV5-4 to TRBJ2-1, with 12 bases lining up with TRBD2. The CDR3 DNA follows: TGTGCCAGCAGCGTGACTAGCGGGAGAGATGAGCAGTTCTTC. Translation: CASSVTSGRDEQFF.